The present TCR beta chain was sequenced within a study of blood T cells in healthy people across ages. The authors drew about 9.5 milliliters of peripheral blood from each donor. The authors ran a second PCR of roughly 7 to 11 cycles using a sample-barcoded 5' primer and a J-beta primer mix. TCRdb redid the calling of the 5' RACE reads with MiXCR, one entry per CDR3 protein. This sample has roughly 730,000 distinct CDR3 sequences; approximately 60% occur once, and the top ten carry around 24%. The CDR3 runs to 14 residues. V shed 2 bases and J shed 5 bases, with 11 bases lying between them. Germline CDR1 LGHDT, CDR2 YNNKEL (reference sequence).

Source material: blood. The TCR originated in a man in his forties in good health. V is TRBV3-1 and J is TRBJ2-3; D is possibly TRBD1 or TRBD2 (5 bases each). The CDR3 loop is CASSQWDGEDTQYF. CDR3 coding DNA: TGTGCCAGCAGCCAATGGGACGGGGAAGATACGCAGTATTTT.